The source of this T cell receptor (beta chain) is a study of blood T cells in healthy people across ages. The study's findings and limits: Strongly correlated with naive T cell percentage was TCR beta diversity. No conclusive comparison of naive versus antigen-experienced cells was possible with unsorted PBMCs.

Points on this clonotype: Its cognate antigen is unknown.

Then a second PCR, running about 6 to 11 cycles, was carried out with a sample-barcoded 5' primer and a J-beta primer mix. CDR3-containing paired-end reads numbering at least 2.5 million came from each sample. TCRdb itself ran the 5' RACE reads through MiXCR, one entry per CDR3 protein. The sample yields about 400,000 distinct CDR3 sequences, roughly half seen once. The CDR3 is 12 residues long. Germline CDR1 SQVTM, CDR2 ANQGSEA. Trimming pared 5 bases from V and 2 bases from J, leaving 7 bases between. Each donor gave roughly 10 milliliters of peripheral blood. Sequenced material: blood. The V call is TRBV29-1, the J call TRBJ2-1; D uncertain. The sequence derives from a man aged 60 to 69 in good health. DNA for the CDR3: TGCAGCGTTAAGAGCCCCTACAATGAGCAGTTCTTC. Amino acids: CSVKSPYNEQFF.